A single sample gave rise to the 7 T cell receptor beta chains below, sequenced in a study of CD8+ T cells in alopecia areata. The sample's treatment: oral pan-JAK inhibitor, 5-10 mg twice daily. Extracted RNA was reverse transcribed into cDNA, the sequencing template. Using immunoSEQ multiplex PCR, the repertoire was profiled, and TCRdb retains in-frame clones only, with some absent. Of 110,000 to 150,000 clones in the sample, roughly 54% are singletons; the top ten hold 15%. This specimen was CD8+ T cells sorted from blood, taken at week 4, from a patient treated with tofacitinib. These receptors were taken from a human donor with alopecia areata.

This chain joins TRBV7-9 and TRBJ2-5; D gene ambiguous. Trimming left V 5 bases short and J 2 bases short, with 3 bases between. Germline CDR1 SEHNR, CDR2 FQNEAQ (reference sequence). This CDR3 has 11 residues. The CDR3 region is CASSEQETQYF. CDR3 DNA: TGTGCCAGCAGCGAGCAAGAGACCCAGTACTTC.

CDR3: CASSPGGTNTEAFF. In nucleotides, the CDR3 is TGTGCCAGCAGTCCAGGGGGCACGAACACTGAAGCTTTCTTT. The J gene is TRBJ1-1, the V gene TRBV2, with TRBD1 matching 8 bases. This CDR3 has 14 amino acids. Per germline, CDR1 SNHLY and CDR2 FYNNEI. V lost 5 bases and J lost 1; bases outside the gene matches: 3.

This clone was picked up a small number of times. Here the CDR3 DNA reads TGCAGCGTTGAACCCACAGGGCACTATGGCTACACCTTC. This encodes CSVEPTGHYGYTF. This chain links TRBV29-1 with TRBJ1-2; D perhaps matches TRBD1 (6 bases). Germline CDR1 is SQVTM and CDR2 is ANQGSEA. The CDR3 sequence is 13 residues long. V lost 2 bases and J lost 3, with 10 bases in between.

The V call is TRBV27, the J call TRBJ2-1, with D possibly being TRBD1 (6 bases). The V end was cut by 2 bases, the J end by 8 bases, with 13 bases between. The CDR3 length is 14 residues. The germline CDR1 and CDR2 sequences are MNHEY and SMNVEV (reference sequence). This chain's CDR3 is CASSLLGQYDEQFF. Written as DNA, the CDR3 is TGTGCCAGCAGTTTACTAGGACAGTACGATGAGCAGTTCTTC.

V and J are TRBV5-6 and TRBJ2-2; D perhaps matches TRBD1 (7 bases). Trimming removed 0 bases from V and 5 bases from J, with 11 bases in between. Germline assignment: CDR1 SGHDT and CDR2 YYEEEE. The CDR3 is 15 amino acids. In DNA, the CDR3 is TGTGCCAGCAGCTTGGCGGCAGGGGGGACCGGGGAGCTGTTTTTT. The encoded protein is CASSLAAGGTGELFF.

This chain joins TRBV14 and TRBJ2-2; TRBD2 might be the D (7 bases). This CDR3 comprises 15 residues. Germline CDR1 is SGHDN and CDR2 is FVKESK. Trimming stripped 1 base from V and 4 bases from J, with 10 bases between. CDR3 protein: CASSQVGGLTGELFF. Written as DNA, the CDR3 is TGTGCCAGCAGCCAAGTCGGGGGGCTCACCGGGGAGCTGTTTTTT.

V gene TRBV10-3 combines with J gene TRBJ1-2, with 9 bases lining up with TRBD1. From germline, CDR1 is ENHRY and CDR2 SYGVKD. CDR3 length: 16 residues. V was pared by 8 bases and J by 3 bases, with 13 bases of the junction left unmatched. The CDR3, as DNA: TGTGCCATCTCGGCCGCCCCGGACAGGGGAGACTATGGCTACACCTTC. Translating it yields CAISAAPDRGDYGYTF.